The 17 T cell receptor beta chains listed next were all sequenced from one sample in a study of cytomegalovirus exposure and HLA in healthy donors. Primers included in the PCR were 60 Vbeta and 13 Jbeta primers. Libraries were prepared by immunoSEQ multiplex PCR; TCRdb keeps only in-frame clonotypes and omits some of them. The profile shows 200,000 to 250,000 clones, approximately 82% of them singletons. The source material was PBMCs. The source of these receptors is a man younger than 35 in good health and CMV-seronegative.

This clone was counted a single time. The sample contains more than one DNA sequence encoding this CDR3. The rearrangement joins TRBV19 to TRBJ1-4; D gene ambiguous. Per germline, CDR1 LNHDA and CDR2 SQIVND (reference sequence). The CDR3 runs to 11 residues. The CDR3 DNA reads as TGTGCTGGACGTGAGGGTGAAAAACTGTTTTTT. Translating it yields CAGREGEKLFF. The full variable domain, in which reference TRBV19 and TRBJ1-4 provide the parts outside the CDR3, is DGGITQSPKYLFRKEGQNVTLSCEQNLNHDAMYWYRQDPGQGLRLIYYSQIVNDFQKGDIAEGYSVSREKKESFPLTVTSAQKNPTAFYLCAGREGEKLFFGSGTQLSVL.

This clone was observed a few times. The chain is built from TRBV19 and TRBJ1-1, with TRBD1 matching over 8 bases. Trimming took 6 bases from V and 8 from J; bases not matched to a gene: 17. The germline V gene encodes CDR1 LNHDA and CDR2 SQIVND (reference sequence). This CDR3 has 16 amino acids. CDR3: CASSPLRGQGAAEAFF. DNA for the CDR3: TGTGCCAGTAGCCCCCTCCGAGGGCAGGGGGCGGCCGAAGCTTTCTTT.

The chain is built from TRBV9 and TRBJ1-1, with 9 bases aligning to TRBD1. With V trimmed by 3 bases and J by 0 bases, 15 bases remained unmatched. Germline loops: CDR1 SGDLS, CDR2 YYNGEE. The CDR3 has 19 residues. CDR3 sequence (DNA): TGTGCCAGCAGCGGACCCAATTTGGACAGGGGAAATATGAACACTGAAGCTTTCTTT. Its protein product is CASSGPNLDRGNMNTEAFF.

J is TRBJ1-4 and V is TRBV28; 8 bases align to TRBD1. V gave up 1 base and J gave up 7 bases; unmatched junction bases: 14. Germline CDR1 MDHEN, CDR2 SYDVKM. The CDR3 consists of 18 residues. The CDR3 loop reads CASSLLLSGQGKTEKLFF. Here the CDR3 DNA reads TGTGCCAGCAGTTTATTGTTAAGTGGACAGGGTAAAACTGAAAAACTGTTTTTT.

V usage is TRBV5-8 and J usage is TRBJ2-4, with D maybe TRBD2 (6 bases). Germline CDR1 reads SGHTS; CDR2 reads YDEGEE. Trimming pared 4 bases from V and 0 bases from J, leaving 23 bases between. This CDR3 spans 19 amino acids. This CDR3 reads CASSVPAGRAPVAKNIQYF. The DNA for the CDR3 is TGTGCCAGCAGCGTTCCGGCCGGGAGAGCGCCAGTAGCCAAAAACATTCAGTACTTC.

The rearrangement uses TRBV7-6 and TRBJ2-1; no clear D. Between the trimmed V and J ends, which lost 5 bases and 3 bases, there was a span of 2 bases. This CDR3 has 11 amino acids. The germline V gene encodes CDR1 SGHVS and CDR2 FNYEAQ. Here the CDR3 DNA reads TGTGCCAGCAGCCGCTACAATGAGCAGTTCTTC. Encoded protein: CASSRYNEQFF.

CDR3 residues: CASSYLPHQPQHF. The DNA for the CDR3 is TGTGCCAGCAGTTACCTCCCCCATCAGCCCCAGCATTTT. This chain uses TRBV6-5 with TRBJ1-5; D unclear. Germline CDR1 MNHEY, CDR2 SVGAGI. Trimming cost V 2 bases and J 5 bases, with 7 bases left between them. The CDR3 spans 13 residues.

The chain has TRBV30 and TRBJ1-1; no reliable D call. The CDR3 extends over 13 amino acids. Germline CDR1 is GTSNPN and CDR2 is SVGIG (reference sequence). The V gene lost 0 bases and the J gene lost 3 bases, with 8 bases spanning the gap. CDR3 amino acids: CAWSVWEDTEAFF. The CDR3 nucleotides read TGTGCCTGGAGTGTTTGGGAGGACACTGAAGCTTTCTTT.

V gene TRBV7-2 combines with J gene TRBJ1-6, with a weak D call TRBD1 (5 bases). Trimming stripped 1 base from V and 14 bases from J, with 21 bases between. The germline V gene has CDR1 SGHTA and CDR2 FQGNSA. There are 16 residues in the CDR3. CDR3 region: CASSLVFGGTSGSLHF. As DNA, the CDR3 is TGTGCCAGCAGCTTAGTTTTCGGAGGGACCAGCGGGTCCCTCCACTTT.

The chain joins TRBV19 to TRBJ1-1; 7 nucleotides agree with TRBD1. V was clipped by 6 bases and J by 3 bases; unmatched bases: 7. The germline V gene encodes CDR1 LNHDA and CDR2 SQIVND (reference sequence). The CDR3 covers 14 residues. CDR3 amino acids: CASSLIGGDTEAFF. In nucleotides, the CDR3 is TGTGCCAGTAGCCTTATAGGGGGCGACACTGAAGCTTTCTTT. Complete variable domain (other parts from reference TRBV19 and TRBJ1-1): DGGITQSPKYLFRKEGQNVTLSCEQNLNHDAMYWYRQDPGQGLRLIYYSQIVNDFQKGDIAEGYSVSREKKESFPLTVTSAQKNPTAFYLCASSLIGGDTEAFFGQGTRLTVV.

The rearrangement uses TRBV10-3 and TRBJ2-7, with 8 nucleotides matching TRBD1. The germline V gene encodes CDR1 ENHRY and CDR2 SYGVKD. The CDR3 is 14 residues long. J lost 3 bases, V lost 8 bases, and 9 bases had no gene match. In DNA form, the CDR3 reads TGTGCCATCCAACCGACAGGGGCGTTCTACGAGCAGTACTTC. Translation gives CAIQPTGAFYEQYF.

This chain joins TRBV7-3 and TRBJ2-3; D might be TRBD1 (5 bases). Looked up from germline, CDR1 is SGHTA and CDR2 is FQGTGA. Trimming shortened V by 5 bases and J by 0 bases, and 15 bases separated the two germline ends. The CDR3 has 16 residues. Here the CDR3 reads CASSPTGYSSTDTQYF. The CDR3 DNA is TGTGCCAGCAGCCCAACAGGATATTCTAGCACAGATACGCAGTATTTT.

The V call is TRBV11-2, the J call TRBJ2-7; 8 bases are a match to TRBD2. V trimming: 1 base; J trimming: 4 bases; junction bases outside the gene matches: 6. CDR3 length: 15 amino acids. Germline assignment: CDR1 SGHAT and CDR2 FQNNGV. The chain's CDR3 is CASSLGSAGGYEQYF. The DNA of the CDR3 is TGTGCCAGCAGCTTAGGCTCGGCGGGAGGATACGAGCAGTACTTC. Looking up the rest from reference TRBV11-2 and TRBJ2-7 gives the full variable domain: EAGVAQSPRYKIIEKRQSVAFWCNPISGHATLYWYQQILGQGPKLLIQFQNNGVVDDSQLPKDRFSAERLKGVDSTLKIQPAKLEDSAVYLCASSLGSAGGYEQYFGPGTRLTVT.

The chain employs TRBV19 and TRBJ1-1, with TRBD1 matching 11 bases. This CDR3 has 15 amino acids. The V gene's germline CDR1 is LNHDA and CDR2 SQIVND (reference sequence). J was trimmed by 4 bases and V by 5 bases; bases with no gene match: 6. CDR3 protein: CASSPGTGGSTEAFF. The CDR3 nucleotides read TGTGCCAGTAGTCCTGGGACAGGGGGGAGCACTGAAGCTTTCTTT.

The rearrangement links TRBV7-6 to TRBJ2-3; tentative D call: TRBD2 (6 bases). The germline V gene encodes CDR1 SGHVS and CDR2 FNYEAQ. This CDR3 comprises 14 residues. The germline V and J ends were trimmed by 5 bases and 5 bases, with 14 bases remaining between them. The CDR3 sequence is CASSRLDSLDTQYF. The DNA for the CDR3 is TGTGCCAGCAGCCGACTAGATTCTCTAGATACGCAGTATTTT.

The chain joins TRBV2 to TRBJ2-5; D uncertain. The J call may not be correct, given that the DNA end is closer to TRBJ2-7. CDR3 length: 15 amino acids. Germline CDR1 and CDR2: SNHLY and FYNNEI. DNA for the CDR3: TGTGCCAGCAGTGAAAGGTCTAGTAGTTGGGGCGAGCAGTACTTC. Protein: CASSERSSSWGEQYF.

This chain joins TRBV2 and TRBJ2-5; D possibly corresponds to TRBD2 (6 bases). The V and J ends lost 1 base and 4 bases respectively, with 13 bases between them. Germline CDR1 reads SNHLY; CDR2 reads FYNNEI. The CDR3 covers 15 residues. In nucleotides, the CDR3 is TGTGCCAGCAGTGAAGTTTGGAGGGCCAGAGAGACCCAGTACTTC. It specifies CASSEVWRARETQYF.